What follows are 27 T cell receptor beta chains derived from one specimen sequenced in a study of long-term antiretroviral therapy in people with HIV (dated by TCRdb to 2022 to 2024). The immunoSEQ hsTCRB v3.0 assay was used at survey level resolution to sequence the TRB variable region. Sourced from immuneACCESS, this table was stored by TCRdb with only in-frame sequences that have V and J called. A share of the clones is absent; for the studies checked, an unresolved V gene accounts for under half, and the remainder has no known explanation. This sample comprises 34,000 or so clones, around 80% of them detected only once. Together, the top ten hold roughly 6.1% of the sample. Specimen: unsorted PBMCs, collected 0.6 years after starting antiretroviral therapy. The source is a man between 18 and 35 years old with HIV.

This clone was detected once. J is TRBJ1-1 and V is TRBV10-3; D not resolved. The CDR3 totals 16 residues. Between the trimmed V and J ends, which lost 4 bases and 4 bases, there was a span of 19 bases. Germline CDR1 ENHRY, CDR2 SYGVKD. This chain's CDR3 is CAISGGDGRAVTEAFF. The DNA of the CDR3 is TGTGCCATCAGTGGTGGTGACGGGAGGGCAGTCACTGAAGCTTTCTTT.

The gene calls are TRBV7-9 and TRBJ2-2; 10 bases map to TRBD2. Germline CDR1 reads SEHNR; CDR2 reads FQNEAQ (reference sequence). The V gene end was trimmed by 3 bases and the J gene end by 7 bases; junction bases not matched to a gene: 11. The CDR3 consists of 17 residues. As DNA, the CDR3 is TGTGCCAGCAGCTTTCCCAAAAGCGGGAGGGCCCTCGGGGAGCTGTTTTTT. Its protein product is CASSFPKSGRALGELFF.

The CDR3 nucleotides are TGTGCCAGCAGCCAACCGGAGGGGGCATATGAGCAGTTCTTC. It specifies CASSQPEGAYEQFF. V is TRBV5-5 and J is TRBJ2-1; perhaps TRBD1 as D (7 bases). CDR1 and CDR2 (germline): SGHKS, YYEKEE (reference sequence). The CDR3 has 14 residues. Trimming pared 4 bases from V and 8 bases from J, leaving 16 bases between.

J is TRBJ2-7 and V is TRBV6-5, with a tentative D call TRBD2 (5 bases). Germline CDR1 reads MNHEY; CDR2 reads SVGAGI. The CDR3 loop spans 14 amino acids. Between the trimmed V and J ends, which lost 5 bases and 0 bases, there was a span of 11 bases. The DNA for the CDR3 is TGTGCCAGCAGTAATCATGAGGGCTCCTACGAGCAGTACTTC. It is translated as CASSNHEGSYEQYF.

This clone is medium-sized. V gene TRBV28 combines with J gene TRBJ2-1, with D uncertain. Per the germline V gene, CDR1 is MDHEN and CDR2 is SYDVKM. The CDR3 has 9 amino acids. Trimming stripped 9 bases from V and 8 bases from J, with 5 bases between. The CDR3 coding sequence is TGTGCCAGTGGGGATGAGCAGTTCTTC. Its protein is CASGDEQFF. The full variable domain, its missing parts supplied by reference TRBV28 and TRBJ2-1, is DVKVTQSSRYLVKRTGEKVFLECVQDMDHENMFWYRQDPGLGLRLIYFSYDVKMKEKGDIPEGYSVSREKKERFSLILESASTNQTSMYLCASGDEQFFGPGTRLTVL.

This rearrangement joins TRBV7-2 to TRBJ1-2; 9 bases are shared with TRBD1. The CDR3 runs to 16 residues. V dropped 4 bases and J dropped 6; count of bases not matched to a gene: 12. Germline lookup yields CDR1 SGHTA and CDR2 FQGNSA. The CDR3 sequence is CASSSRTGAIFDGYTF. The CDR3 DNA follows: TGTGCCAGCAGCTCCAGGACAGGGGCCATTTTCGATGGCTACACCTTC.

The chain carries TRBV28 and TRBJ1-1; D gene uncertain. The V end was cut by 4 bases, the J end by 4 bases, with 13 bases between. The CDR3 consists of 14 residues. The V gene's germline CDR1 is MDHEN and CDR2 SYDVKM. DNA for the CDR3: TGTGCCAGCAGTTCCCCTGGGAGAGTCACTGAAGCTTTCTTT. Translation: CASSSPGRVTEAFF.

This rearrangement joins TRBV5-1 to TRBJ2-3; 8 positions match TRBD1. Germline V gene sequence: CDR1 SGHRS, CDR2 YFSETQ. The CDR3 is 16 amino acids. The ends lost 4 bases at V and 1 base at J; junction bases unmatched: 8. In DNA, the CDR3 is TGCGCCAGCAGCCTAACAACGGGACAGGGCACAGATACGCAGTATTTT. It codes for CASSLTTGQGTDTQYF. The full variable domain, its missing parts supplied by reference TRBV5-1 and TRBJ2-3, is KAGVTQTPRYLIKTRGQQVTLSCSPISGHRSVSWYQQTPGQGLQFLFEYFSETQRNKGNFPGRFSGRQFSNSRSEMNVSTLELGDSALYLCASSLTTGQGTDTQYFGPGTRLTVL.

The V gene is TRBV27, the J gene TRBJ2-7; D gene ambiguous. Germline CDR1 and CDR2: MNHEY and SMNVEV (reference sequence). The CDR3 totals 14 residues. V was trimmed by 5 bases and J by 0 bases, leaving 11 bases between them. For the CDR3, the DNA is TGTGCCAGCAGTCCCCGGGCCATCTCCTACGAGCAGTACTTC. Its protein is CASSPRAISYEQYF.

This rearrangement joins TRBV27 to TRBJ2-1; TRBD1 is a possible D gene (6 bases). This CDR3 spans 12 amino acids. Trimming took off 6 bases at V and 10 bases at J, with 13 bases between the two ends. Germline values: CDR1 MNHEY, CDR2 SMNVEV (reference sequence). The CDR3 loop reads CASSPGTPEQFF. In nucleotides, the CDR3 is TGTGCCAGCAGCCCCGGGACACCAGAGCAGTTCTTC.

V gene TRBV9 combines with J gene TRBJ2-1; 10 bases are shared with TRBD2. Germline CDR1 is SGDLS and CDR2 is YYNGEE. The CDR3 length is 17 residues. The ends lost 3 bases at V and 7 bases at J; junction bases unmatched: 13. CDR3 DNA: TGTGCCAGCAGCGCCCGACGAGCGGGAGGGCCTCAGAATGAGCAGTTCTTC. It is translated as CASSARRAGGPQNEQFF.

The V call is TRBV23-1, the J call TRBJ2-6; 9 positions agree with TRBD1. TRBV23-1 is an ORF for which the function is uncertain. Trimming cost V 3 bases and J 3 bases; bases outside gene matches: 9. The CDR3 runs to 18 residues. The CDR3, as DNA: TGCGCCAGCAGTCACGTGACAGGGGGAGATAGTGGGGCCAACGTCCTGACTTTC. This codes for CASSHVTGGDSGANVLTF.

The chain recombines TRBV7-9 with TRBJ2-7, with D uncertain. The germline V gene has CDR1 SEHNR and CDR2 FQNEAQ (reference sequence). The CDR3 loop spans 13 amino acids. Between the trimmed V and J ends, which lost 5 bases and 4 bases, there was a span of 12 bases. The CDR3 reads CASSGLGPYEQYF. CDR3 coding DNA: TGTGCCAGCAGCGGCCTCGGACCTTACGAGCAGTACTTC.

V usage is TRBV7-3 and J usage is TRBJ2-7, with 9 nucleotides matching TRBD2. CDR1 is SGHTA and CDR2 is FQGTGA in the germline V gene. The junction had 2 bases not matched to a gene; V was cut back by 1 base and J by 1 base. The CDR3 totals 15 residues. CDR3 sequence: CASSLSSGSSYEQYF. CDR3 nucleotide sequence: TGTGCCAGCAGCTTAAGTAGCGGGAGTTCCTACGAGCAGTACTTC.

The CDR3 loop reads CASRRTGNQPQHF. The CDR3 DNA follows: TGTGCCAGCAGACGGACAGGGAATCAGCCCCAGCATTTT. The gene calls are TRBV6-1 and TRBJ1-5, with 8 bases identical to TRBD1. From germline, CDR1 is MNHNS and CDR2 SASEGT. J gave up 4 bases and V 6 bases, and 2 bases lay outside the gene matches. This CDR3 is built from 13 residues.

The genes are TRBV7-9 and TRBJ2-1; D call uncertain. The CDR3 runs to 11 residues. CDR1 is SEHNR, CDR2 FQNEAQ, per germline (reference sequence). The germline V and J ends were trimmed by 6 bases and 7 bases, with 7 bases remaining between them. The chain's CDR3 is CASRHNNEQFF. The CDR3 DNA reads as TGTGCCAGCAGACACAATAATGAGCAGTTCTTC.

This clone was observed a single time. The chain couples TRBV19 to TRBJ2-7, with a weak D call TRBD2 (5 bases). This CDR3 is 18 amino acids long. V lost 0 bases and J lost 7, with 25 bases in between. Germline V gene data show CDR1 as LNHDA and CDR2 as SQIVND (reference sequence). This CDR3 is CASSIDYSGRGLKREQYF. DNA of the CDR3: TGTGCCAGTAGTATAGACTATTCGGGCCGCGGGCTTAAGAGGGAGCAGTACTTC.

This clone appeared a single time. The chain links TRBV19 to TRBJ1-1, with D uncertain. The CDR3 is 14 amino acids. V lost 3 bases to trimming and J lost 5 bases, with 13 bases between them. The germline gives CDR1 LNHDA, CDR2 SQIVND (reference sequence). CDR3 region: CASSILGFGTEAFF. CDR3 coding DNA: TGTGCCAGTAGTATTTTGGGATTCGGGACTGAAGCTTTCTTT.

The chain has TRBV20-1 and TRBJ2-4; no clear D gene. V shed 6 bases and J shed 8 bases, with 11 bases lying between them. This CDR3 spans 11 amino acids. The germline gives CDR1 DFQATT, CDR2 SNEGSKA (reference sequence). The CDR3 spells CSAPKSDIQYF. DNA of the CDR3: TGCAGTGCCCCGAAGAGTGACATTCAGTACTTC.

The chain has TRBV6-5 and TRBJ1-1, with D maybe TRBD1 (5 bases). V lost 5 bases to trimming and J lost 0 bases, with 10 bases between them. Germline V gene data show CDR1 as MNHEY and CDR2 as SVGAGI. The CDR3 loop spans 14 amino acids. The DNA of the CDR3 is TGTGCCAGCAGTACGGGGGGGTTGAACACTGAAGCTTTCTTT. It encodes CASSTGGLNTEAFF.

This chain joins TRBV28 and TRBJ2-5, with a weak D call TRBD2 (5 bases). Germline V gene data show CDR1 as MDHEN and CDR2 as SYDVKM. Trimming took off 3 bases at V and 4 bases at J, with 12 bases between the two ends. The CDR3 covers 14 residues. In DNA form, the CDR3 reads TGTGCCAGCAGTTTTTACCGGGCGGGAGAGACCCAGTACTTC. Translated: CASSFYRAGETQYF.

The chain has TRBV2 and TRBJ2-1; 12 bases map to TRBD2. The CDR3 sequence is 17 residues long. Losses at the gene ends were 6 bases for V and 0 bases for J; bases not matched to a gene: 6. Germline CDR1 SNHLY, CDR2 FYNNEI. The CDR3 protein is CASSATSGRSSYNEQFF. The CDR3 DNA sequence: TGTGCCAGCAGCGCGACTAGCGGGAGAAGCTCCTACAATGAGCAGTTCTTC.

For this clone: The sample contains more than one DNA sequence encoding this CDR3. The chain links TRBV5-8 to TRBJ2-5; no firm D call. This CDR3 has 11 amino acids. V lost 5 bases and J 1 base, leaving 3 bases between the germline ends. Germline CDR1 reads SGHTS; CDR2 reads YDEGEE. CDR3 nucleotide sequence: TGTGCCAGCAGTCTCCAAGAGACCCAGTACTTC. The encoded protein is CASSLQETQYF.

This sequence joins TRBV2 and TRBJ2-2; the D gene is possibly TRBD1 (6 bases). Per germline, CDR1 SNHLY and CDR2 FYNNEI. Trimming stripped 7 bases from V and 5 bases from J, with 11 bases between. This CDR3 has 13 residues. The CDR3 nucleotides are TGTGCCAGCAAGAGGGGGAGAACCGGGGAGCTGTTTTTT. Protein: CASKRGRTGELFF. The whole variable domain, remainder taken from reference TRBV2 and TRBJ2-2, is EPEVTQTPSHQVTQMGQEVILRCVPISNHLYFYWYRQILGQKVEFLVSFYNNEISEKSEIFDDQFSVERPDGSNFTLKIRSTKLEDSAMYFCASKRGRTGELFFGEGSRLTVL.

This chain uses TRBV7-3 with TRBJ2-2; 7 positions match TRBD1. V lost 0 bases and J lost 7; bases outside the gene matches: 14. The CDR3 consists of 18 residues. Germline assignment: CDR1 SGHTA and CDR2 FQGTGA. CDR3 in DNA: TGTGCCAGCAGCTTAACGGGAAGGGGGCTGACCCATGTCGGGGAGCTGTTTTTT. Amino acids: CASSLTGRGLTHVGELFF.

This chain uses TRBV28 with TRBJ2-7, with D perhaps TRBD1 or TRBD2 (6 bases each). Per germline, CDR1 MDHEN and CDR2 SYDVKM. There are 15 residues in the CDR3. Between the trimmed V and J ends, which lost 6 bases and 0 bases, there was a span of 15 bases. The DNA of the CDR3 is TGTGCCAGCAGCCAAGGGGGGACGGGCTCCTACGAGCAGTACTTC. As protein: CASSQGGTGSYEQYF.

The chain has TRBV6-5 and TRBJ1-3; 9 positions agree with TRBD1. Germline lookup yields CDR1 MNHEY and CDR2 SVGAGI. The CDR3 covers 15 residues. The V segment lost 6 bases and the J segment 6 bases; nucleotides outside the gene matches: 9. CDR3: CASSVTGTGLNTIYF. CDR3 sequence (DNA): TGTGCCAGCAGCGTAACCGGGACAGGGTTAAACACCATATATTTT.